This is a list of T cell receptor beta chains from one sample in a study of shared clonotypes between healthy human individuals. Profiled with immunoSEQ multiplex PCR; TCRdb holds only in-frame clones, not every one. Among about 510,000 clones listed, around 96% were seen once. What was sequenced was naive CD4+ T cells sorted from blood. The receptors were sampled from a woman in her 30s in good health. Both conserved end residues are part of each CDR3. Each record gives: V gene, clone size, D gene, J gene, CDR3 DNA, CDR3 protein. A D gene is named only where the DNA matches it firmly. Some rows have no size entry. The others give once, few or many, or a class for an expanded clone.

TRBV6-5	.	TRBD1	TRBJ2-7	TGTGCCAGCAGTTACGGGACAGGGGCCTACGAGCAGTACTTC	CASSYGTGAYEQYF
TRBV6-6	.	.	TRBJ2-1	TGTGCCAGCAGTTACGAGAATAGGGCAAGGGAGCAGTTCTTC	CASSYENRAREQFF
TRBV5-1	.	.	TRBJ1-2	TGCGCCAGCAGCTTGGTTTCACCGAGTGGCTACACCTTC	CASSLVSPSGYTF
TRBV10-3	.	TRBD1	TRBJ1-1	TGTGCCATCAGTGAGTCGACAGGGAGGTACACTGAAGCTTTCTTT	CAISESTGRYTEAFF
TRBV5-8	.	.	TRBJ1-3	TGTGCCAGCAGCTTGTTTTTTGTCAGTCGGCCTGGAAACACCATATATTTT	CASSLFFVSRPGNTIYF
TRBV2	.	TRBD2	TRBJ2-7	TGTGCCAGCAGGATGAGCGGGATACTCTACGAGCAGTACTTC	CASRMSGILYEQYF
TRBV2	.	TRBD1	TRBJ2-5	TGTGCCAGCAGAACAGGGGTGGGAGAGACCCAGTACTTC	CASRTGVGETQYF
TRBV7-9	.	TRBD1	TRBJ1-1	TGTGCCAGCATCCAACTCAGGGGGTACAGGACCCGGGGCACTGAAGCTTTCTTT	CASIQLRGYRTRGTEAFF
TRBV28	.	TRBD2	TRBJ2-1	TGTGCCAGCAGTTTAGGGACTAGCGGGTCATCCTCCTACAATGAGCAGTTCTTC	CASSLGTSGSSSYNEQFF
TRBV19	.	.	TRBJ2-1	TGTGCCAGTACGTGCAGGGAATGTGGCAATGAGCAGTTCTTC	CASTCRECGNEQFF
TRBV2	.	.	TRBJ1-1	TGTGCCAGCAGTGCCTTTAGGAGGGACCGGCGGAGTGAAGCTTTCTTT	CASSAFRRDRRSEAFF
TRBV2	.	.	TRBJ2-7	TGTGCCAGCAGGGGGGAGGCCTTCTCCTACGAGCAGTACTTC	CASRGEAFSYEQYF
TRBV5-8	.	TRBD1	TRBJ1-2	TGTGCCAGCAGCTTGACCGGGACAGGGGGTAGGAGCTACACCTTC	CASSLTGTGGRSYTF
TRBV7-9	.	TRBD2	TRBJ2-2	TGTGCCAGCAGCTTACTAGCGGGAGGGACCGGGGAGCTGTTTTTT	CASSLLAGGTGELFF
TRBV7-8	.	.	TRBJ1-1	TGTGCCAGCAGCGGAAACAGGAACACTGAAGCTTTCTTT	CASSGNRNTEAFF
TRBV4-1	once	.	TRBJ2-4	TGCGCCAGCAGCCTCCGACCGAATCTAGCCAAAAACATTCAGTACTTC	CASSLRPNLAKNIQYF
TRBV15	.	.	TRBJ1-1	TGTGCCACCAGCAGAGGTGGGAGGGAATCTGAAGCTTTCTTT	CATSRGGRESEAFF
TRBV9	.	.	TRBJ2-3	TGTGCCAGCGGACCTGCGACTTTAGATACGCAGTATTTT	CASGPATLDTQYF
TRBV7-8	once	.	TRBJ2-7	TGTGCCAGCAGCGGCGGGACAGTAAAGCAGTACTTC	CASSGGTVKQYF
TRBV28	.	.	TRBJ2-7	TGTGCCAGCAGTGGGCCGTCTTACGAGCAGTACTTC	CASSGPSYEQYF
TRBV28	few	.	TRBJ2-7	TGTGCCAGCAGTTTCACACGAGCCTACGAGCAGTACTTC	CASSFTRAYEQYF
TRBV2	.	.	TRBJ1-4	TGTGCCAGCAATGGACAGACAACTAATGAAAAACTGTTTTTT	CASNGQTTNEKLFF
TRBV11-2	.	TRBD1	TRBJ2-5	TGTGCCAGCAGCTCGAGACAGGGGCCGGGAGAGACCCAGTACTTC	CASSSRQGPGETQYF
TRBV4-1	.	.	TRBJ1-4	TGCGCCAGCAGCCAAGGTCGTTTCGGGGCCGATGAAAAACTGTTTTTT	CASSQGRFGADEKLFF
TRBV5-1	.	.	TRBJ1-1	TGCGCCAGCAGGGTGGCGGGCCTGAACACTGAAGCTTTCTTT	CASRVAGLNTEAFF
TRBV18	.	TRBD2	TRBJ2-7	TGTGCCAGCTCACCAGGTCGCTCTAGCGGGAAAGGATGGGAGCAGTACTTC	CASSPGRSSGKGWEQYF
TRBV2	.	.	TRBJ2-3	TGTGCCAGGGAGGGAGAAATCACAGATACGCAGTATTTT	CAREGEITDTQYF
TRBV10-3	once	TRBD2	TRBJ2-2	TGTGCCATCAGTGCACTAGCGGGAGGGAACACCGGGGAGCTGTTTTTT	CAISALAGGNTGELFF
TRBV2	.	.	TRBJ2-1	TGTGCCAGCAGCCCCTCGACTCTGCTTGATCAGTTCTTC	CASSPSTLLDQFF
TRBV18	.	.	TRBJ1-5	TGTGCCAGCTCGCCTGGGGGGGGGATCGATCAGCCCCAGCATTTT	CASSPGGGIDQPQHF
TRBV19	.	TRBD2	TRBJ2-7	TGTGCCAGTAGGCGGGAGGGGTCGTACGAGCAGTACTTC	CASRREGSYEQYF
TRBV5-8	.	TRBD2	TRBJ2-1	TGTGCCAGCGCCGCCGGCGGGAGGTCCTACAATGAGCAGTTCTTC	CASAAGGRSYNEQFF
TRBV10-3	.	TRBD1	TRBJ1-6	TGTGCCATCAGTGAGTCGTTGGACAGGGCTTTCGGAGCCCTCCACTTT	CAISESLDRAFGALHF
TRBV6-1	.	TRBD1	TRBJ2-7	TGTGCCAGCAGTGCATACAGGGGCTACTACGAGCAGTACTTC	CASSAYRGYYEQYF
TRBV14	.	.	TRBJ2-5	TGTGCCAGCAGCCGAGAACAGGGTCAAGAGACCCAGTACTTC	CASSREQGQETQYF